The 30 T cell receptor beta chains in this list originate from one sample, sequenced in a study of OX40 agonist ivuxolimab in advanced cancers. The repertoire was sequenced with immunoSEQ multiplex PCR; TCRdb's copy has only in-frame clones and lacks some. The table has 45,000 to 60,000 clones, 80% to 95% seen once. Here the sequenced sample was CD4+ or CD8+ T cells sorted from blood, taken in a trial of the OX40 agonist ivuxolimab. The source is an adult with an advanced solid tumor such as melanoma, head and neck, liver or kidney cancer.

J is TRBJ2-5 and V is TRBV19, with no clear D. The CDR3 runs 16 residues. The germline V gene has CDR1 LNHDA and CDR2 SQIVND (reference sequence). Trimming took 4 bases from V and 1 from J, leaving 16 bases between them. The CDR3 loop reads CASSTHYSSVQETQYF. CDR3 nucleotides: TGTGCCAGTAGTACCCATTATAGCTCGGTCCAAGAGACCCAGTACTTC.

CDR3 residues: CASIHHGTGVTDTQYF. The CDR3 region has the DNA TGTGCCAGCATCCACCACGGGACAGGGGTTACAGATACGCAGTATTTT. The rearrangement joins TRBV7-9 to TRBJ2-3, with TRBD1 matching over 10 bases. The germline V gene has CDR1 SEHNR and CDR2 FQNEAQ (reference sequence). V trimming: 7 bases; J trimming: 3 bases; junction bases outside the gene matches: 10. The CDR3 is 16 amino acids.

V gene TRBV5-4 combines with J gene TRBJ2-3, with TRBD2 identical over 11 bases. CDR1 is SGHNT and CDR2 is YYREEE in the germline V gene (reference sequence). This CDR3 region has 16 residues. J lost 2 bases, V lost 4 bases, and 6 bases had no gene match. The CDR3: CASSTPGLADTDTQYF. The DNA of the CDR3 is TGTGCCAGCAGCACACCGGGACTAGCGGACACAGATACGCAGTATTTT.

The rearrangement links TRBV7-3 to TRBJ2-3; 15 bases are a match to TRBD2. Trimming took 1 base from V and 3 from J; bases not matched to a gene: 5. Per the germline V gene, CDR1 is SGHTA and CDR2 is FQGTGA. The CDR3 covers 18 residues. CDR3 amino acids: CASSLKGLAGGRTDTQYF. CDR3 coding DNA: TGTGCCAGCAGCTTAAAAGGACTAGCGGGAGGGCGGACAGATACGCAGTATTTT.

The rearrangement uses TRBV21-1 and TRBJ1-2; TRBD1 reflects the table's D call only, with no check against the DNA. TRBV21-1 is annotated as a pseudogene. The CDR3 consists of 14 residues. The CDR3 DNA is TGTGCCAGCAGCATATCCCAGGGGGCGCAGGGCTACACCTTC. This gives the protein CASSISQGAQGYTF.

This clone was seen once. One end of the junction is discordant with germline, which a read error may explain. The V call is TRBV27, the J call TRBJ2-7; weak D call: TRBD2 (5 bases). In germline, CDR1 is MNHEY, CDR2 SMNVEV (reference sequence). This CDR3 spans 8 amino acids. DNA for the CDR3: TGCGCCGCCGGTAGAGGGAACTTC. Translation gives CAAGRGNF.

This chain connects TRBV27 to TRBJ2-2; D remains ambiguous. Germline CDR1 is MNHEY and CDR2 is SMNVEV (reference sequence). The CDR3 runs 14 residues. V lost 3 bases and J 7 bases, leaving 12 bases between the germline ends. This CDR3 is CASSFTAARGELFF. CDR3 in DNA: TGTGCCAGCAGTTTTACAGCAGCGCGCGGGGAGCTGTTTTTT.

This clone was observed a single time. V and J are TRBV11-2 and TRBJ2-1; TRBD1 might be the D (6 bases). V lost 1 base and J lost 4, with 23 bases in between. The length of the CDR3 is 19 residues. In germline, CDR1 is SGHAT, CDR2 FQNNGV. CDR3 residues: CASSLAAPGETGQYNEQFF. CDR3 DNA sequence: TGTGCCAGCAGCTTAGCGGCACCTGGTGAGACAGGACAATACAATGAGCAGTTCTTC.

This rearrangement joins TRBV10-3 to TRBJ2-1; D tentatively fits TRBD1 or TRBD2 (5 bases each). Germline V gives CDR1 ENHRY, CDR2 SYGVKD. The CDR3 contains 11 residues. CDR3 DNA: TGTGCTTCCACCGGGACGAGCGAGCAGTTCTTC. This gives the protein CASTGTSEQFF.

The chain has TRBV11-3 and TRBJ2-3, with D perhaps TRBD1 or TRBD2 (6 bases each). The CDR3 consists of 15 residues. The germline CDR1 and CDR2 sequences are SGHNT and YENEEA. V was trimmed by 3 bases and J by 6 bases, leaving 16 bases between them. CDR3 sequence reads: CASSFLYREADTQYF. As DNA, the CDR3 is TGTGCCAGCAGCTTCCTTTACAGGGAGGCGGATACGCAGTATTTT.

CDR3 DNA: TGTGCCAGCAGTGAGTCAGGGTACTTCTACGAGCAGTACTTC. This translates into CASSESGYFYEQYF. The chain is built from TRBV25-1 and TRBJ2-7, with a tentative D call TRBD1 (5 bases). V lost 3 bases to trimming and J lost 3 bases, with 12 bases between them. Germline CDR1 is MGHDK and CDR2 is SYGVNS. The CDR3 totals 14 residues.

The chain combines TRBV28 with TRBJ2-2; unclear D gene. This CDR3 comprises 13 residues. V gave up 3 bases and J gave up 0 bases, with 2 bases separating them. The germline V gene has CDR1 MDHEN and CDR2 SYDVKM. CDR3 sequence reads: CASSLTNTGELFF. DNA for the CDR3: TGTGCCAGCAGTTTGACGAACACCGGGGAGCTGTTTTTT.

The chain has TRBV2 and TRBJ2-7, with D tentatively TRBD1 (6 bases). This CDR3 is built from 14 residues. The V gene's germline CDR1 is SNHLY and CDR2 FYNNEI. The V and J ends lost 3 bases and 3 bases respectively, with 12 bases between them. The CDR3 nucleotides read TGTGCCAGCAGTGAGGCCAGGGGTGGCTACGAGCAGTACTTC. Its protein product is CASSEARGGYEQYF.

The CDR3 spells CASSPYVGDNEQFF. CDR3 in DNA: TGTGCCAGCAGCCCTTATGTGGGAGACAATGAGCAGTTCTTC. The V and J genes are TRBV11-2 and TRBJ2-1; perhaps TRBD2 as D (5 bases). CDR3 length: 14 amino acids. V was trimmed by 5 bases and J by 5 bases, leaving 13 bases between them. Looked up from germline, CDR1 is SGHAT and CDR2 is FQNNGV.

The chain links TRBV9 to TRBJ2-1; 13 bases are a match to TRBD2. There are 16 residues in the CDR3. The J segment lost 8 bases and the V segment lost 4 bases, leaving 9 bases of the junction unmatched. Per germline, CDR1 SGDLS and CDR2 YYNGEE. Here the CDR3 reads CASSISGLAGVDEQFF. The CDR3 coding sequence is TGTGCCAGCAGCATTAGTGGACTAGCGGGAGTTGATGAGCAGTTCTTC.

The genes are TRBV5-5 and TRBJ1-1; D remains unclear. The CDR3 consists of 13 residues. Germline lookup yields CDR1 SGHKS and CDR2 YYEKEE (reference sequence). Trimming took off 5 bases at V and 0 bases at J, with 8 bases between the two ends. The CDR3 DNA is TGTGCCAGCAGTTCCGACATGAACACTGAAGCTTTCTTT. This sequence encodes CASSSDMNTEAFF.

The CDR3 region has the DNA TGCGCCAGCAGCCAAGATCCGGGACCAGCCTACGAGCAGTACTTC. Protein product: CASSQDPGPAYEQYF. V is TRBV4-3 and J is TRBJ2-7; D may correspond to TRBD1 or TRBD2 (5 bases each). V dropped 0 bases and J dropped 2 bases, with 11 bases sitting between them. The CDR3 is 15 amino acids. CDR1 is LGHNA and CDR2 is YSLEER in the germline V gene.

The chain couples TRBV9 to TRBJ2-1, with 13 nucleotides matching TRBD2. V was clipped by 0 bases and J by 5 bases; unmatched bases: 14. Germline V gene data show CDR1 as SGDLS and CDR2 as YYNGEE. The CDR3 has 20 amino acids. The CDR3 protein is CASSVVPLGPGLAGNNEQFF. The CDR3 region has the DNA TGTGCCAGCAGCGTAGTTCCCCTCGGGCCGGGACTAGCGGGAAACAATGAGCAGTTCTTC.

The chain joins TRBV25-1 to TRBJ1-1, with TRBD1 as a possible D gene (5 bases). Per germline, CDR1 MGHDK and CDR2 SYGVNS. The CDR3 length is 13 residues. Trimming cost V 1 base and J 11 bases, with 14 bases left between them. The CDR3 DNA is TGTGCCAGCAGTGAATTGATGGGGGGTAACGCTTTCTTT. Amino acid sequence: CASSELMGGNAFF.

This sequence joins TRBV28 and TRBJ2-5; 7 bases are shared with TRBD1. This CDR3 has 16 residues. V lost 3 bases to trimming and J lost 4 bases; unmatched junction nucleotides: 11. Germline CDR1 reads MDHEN; CDR2 reads SYDVKM. The CDR3 nucleotides are TGTGCCAGCAGTTTCGGGACAGAACTCCCGGTAGAGACCCAGTACTTC. Its protein is CASSFGTELPVETQYF. The full variable domain, completed using reference TRBV28 and TRBJ2-5, is DVKVTQSSRYLVKRTGEKVFLECVQDMDHENMFWYRQDPGLGLRLIYFSYDVKMKEKGDIPEGYSVSREKKERFSLILESASTNQTSMYLCASSFGTELPVETQYFGPGTRLLVL.

This clone was recorded only once. The V and J genes are TRBV28 and TRBJ2-1; 7 nucleotides match TRBD2. The CDR3 contains 12 residues. Germline loops: CDR1 MDHEN, CDR2 SYDVKM. V lost 4 bases, J lost 7 bases, and 1 base stayed unmatched. CDR3 nucleotide sequence: TGTGCCAGCAGTTCCGGGAGGAATGAGCAGTTCTTC. The encoded protein is CASSSGRNEQFF.

The V call is TRBV4-1, the J call TRBJ2-5; D ambiguous. This CDR3 has 13 residues. Trimming stripped 0 bases from V and 3 bases from J, with 5 bases between. Germline-derived CDR1 and CDR2 are MGHRA and YSYEKL. This chain's CDR3 is CASSQDSEETQYF. The CDR3 DNA follows: TGCGCCAGCAGCCAAGACAGCGAAGAGACCCAGTACTTC.

J is TRBJ1-1 and V is TRBV21-1. TRBV21-1 represents a pseudogene. The CDR3 length is 15 residues. CDR3 in amino acids: CASSNNYAMNTEAFF. The CDR3, as DNA: TGTGCCAGCAGCAACAACTACGCCATGAACACTGAAGCTTTCTTT.

This clone was recorded once. This chain links TRBV19 with TRBJ2-1; either TRBD1 or TRBD2 may supply D (6 bases each). Germline V gene lookup returns CDR1 LNHDA and CDR2 SQIVND (reference sequence). Trimming stripped 5 bases from V and 6 bases from J, with 14 bases between. The CDR3 runs 14 residues. CDR3 loop: CASSPGARGNEQFF. In DNA, the CDR3 is TGTGCCAGTAGTCCGGGGGCGCGGGGCAATGAGCAGTTCTTC.

This clone came up a few times. The chain recombines TRBV6-1 with TRBJ2-1; TRBD2 matches 10 bases. Trimming cost V 10 bases and J 8 bases; bases outside gene matches: 14. The CDR3 is made up of 15 amino acids. Germline assignment: CDR1 MNHNS and CDR2 SASEGT. The CDR3 DNA sequence: TGTGCCATTCGGTATTGGGCTAGCGGGAGCTATGAGCAGTTCTTC. Translating gives CAIRYWASGSYEQFF.

The chain has TRBV9 and TRBJ2-1, with TRBD1 matching over 9 bases. Looked up from germline, CDR1 is SGDLS and CDR2 is YYNGEE. The CDR3 spans 20 residues. Trimming took 3 bases from V and 4 from J; bases not matched to a gene: 20. In DNA form, the CDR3 reads TGTGCCAGCAGCGGACTTCCGGGACAGGGACGCTTAACAACTTACAATGAGCAGTTCTTC. This translates into CASSGLPGQGRLTTYNEQFF.

This clone was detected once. V gene TRBV4-1 combines with J gene TRBJ2-7; D is tentatively TRBD1 or TRBD2 (5 bases each). Trimming cost V 3 bases and J 3 bases, with 15 bases left between them. The CDR3 is 15 amino acids. The germline gives CDR1 MGHRA, CDR2 YSYEKL. The CDR3 loop is CASSQSQAGFYEQYF. As DNA, the CDR3 is TGCGCCAGCAGCCAGTCACAGGCGGGCTTCTACGAGCAGTACTTC.

The genes are TRBV9 and TRBJ2-7; D remains unclear. Between the trimmed V and J ends, which lost 4 bases and 3 bases, there was a span of 14 bases. This CDR3 region has 14 residues. The germline V gene has CDR1 SGDLS and CDR2 YYNGEE. CDR3 protein: CASSPGGGYYEQYF. In DNA, the CDR3 is TGTGCCAGCAGCCCCGGTGGCGGATACTACGAGCAGTACTTC.

This rearrangement joins TRBV9 to TRBJ1-1; tentatively, D is TRBD1 (6 bases). Germline CDR1 SGDLS, CDR2 YYNGEE. Trimming removed 4 bases from V and 2 bases from J, with 15 bases in between. The CDR3 has 15 residues. CDR3 in DNA: TGTGCCAGCAGCCCCCGTATACAGGGAAACACTGAAGCTTTCTTT. Translating gives CASSPRIQGNTEAFF. Together with reference TRBV9 and TRBJ1-1, the CDR3 gives the full variable domain: DSGVTQTPKHLITATGQRVTLRCSPRSGDLSVYWYQQSLDQGLQFLIQYYNGEERAKGNILERFSAQQFPDLHSELNLSSLELGDSALYFCASSPRIQGNTEAFFGQGTRLTVV.

This clone was detected once. This chain uses TRBV5-6 with TRBJ2-1, with 9 bases lining up with TRBD1. J gave up 1 base and V 1 base, and 3 bases lay outside the gene matches. There are 16 residues in the CDR3. Germline V gene sequence: CDR1 SGHDT, CDR2 YYEEEE. The CDR3 DNA reads TGTGCCAGCAGCTTGAGGACAGGGGTTTCCTACAATGAGCAGTTCTTC. Protein sequence: CASSLRTGVSYNEQFF.